These T cell receptor beta chains were read from a single sample in a study of blood T cell repertoires in COVID-19. Data came from immunoSEQ multiplex PCR; TCRdb stores just in-frame clones and leaves some out. The sample lists roughly 290,000 clones; around 90% were seen once. Sequenced input: peripheral blood. The receptors originated from a woman in her thirties with COVID-19, enrolled during active disease. Each CDR3 is given with its conserved first and last residue. Fields, in order: J gene, clone size, D gene, V gene, CDR3 protein, CDR3 DNA. A D gene is named only where the DNA matches it firmly. Part of the rows lack a size; the others show once, few, many or a class for expanded clones.

j_gene: TRBJ2-7
abundance: .
d_gene: .
v_gene: TRBV6-1
CDR3aa: CASSEGQNPYEQYF
CDR3nt: TGTGCCAGCAGTGAAGGGCAGAACCCCTACGAGCAGTACTTC

j_gene: TRBJ2-3
abundance: .
d_gene: .
v_gene: TRBV24-1
CDR3aa: CATSGSGGDTQYF
CDR3nt: TGTGCCACCAGTGGTTCCGGGGGAGATACGCAGTATTTT

j_gene: TRBJ2-5
abundance: .
d_gene: TRBD1
v_gene: TRBV5-1
CDR3aa: CASGQGGWIMETQYF
CDR3nt: TGCGCCAGCGGACAGGGTGGGTGGATAATGGAGACCCAGTACTTC

j_gene: TRBJ1-2
abundance: .
d_gene: .
v_gene: TRBV27
CDR3aa: CASSRKQGNYGYTF
CDR3nt: TGTGCCAGCAGTCGTAAACAGGGTAACTATGGCTACACCTTC

j_gene: TRBJ1-1
abundance: once
d_gene: TRBD1
v_gene: TRBV5-1
CDR3aa: CASSLGTGETEAFF
CDR3nt: TGCGCCAGCAGCTTGGGGACAGGGGAAACTGAAGCTTTCTTT

j_gene: TRBJ2-7
abundance: .
d_gene: .
v_gene: TRBV29-1
CDR3aa: CSVLAGPTYEQYF
CDR3nt: TGCAGCGTTCTGGCGGGGCCCACCTACGAGCAGTACTTC

j_gene: TRBJ2-3
abundance: .
d_gene: TRBD1
v_gene: TRBV4-1
CDR3aa: CASSRRQGSRTDTQYF
CDR3nt: TGCGCCAGCAGCCGGAGACAGGGATCGCGCACAGATACGCAGTATTTT

j_gene: TRBJ1-1
abundance: .
d_gene: .
v_gene: TRBV5-8
CDR3aa: CASSNTGWTEAFF
CDR3nt: TGTGCCAGCAGCAACACAGGGTGGACTGAAGCTTTCTTT

j_gene: TRBJ2-4
abundance: .
d_gene: .
v_gene: TRBV21-1
CDR3aa: CATFPGEVKNIQYF
CDR3nt: TGTGCCACCTTTCCGGGGGAAGTCAAAAACATTCAGTACTTC

j_gene: TRBJ1-1
abundance: .
d_gene: TRBD1
v_gene: TRBV4-1
CDR3aa: CASSRDKQGVAFF
CDR3nt: TGCGCCAGCAGCCGCGACAAACAGGGGGTTGCTTTCTTT

j_gene: TRBJ2-5
abundance: .
d_gene: .
v_gene: TRBV5-6
CDR3aa: CASSPDDRPSETQYF
CDR3nt: TGTGCCAGCAGCCCGGACGACAGACCTTCTGAGACCCAGTACTTC

j_gene: TRBJ2-2
abundance: once
d_gene: .
v_gene: TRBV2
CDR3aa: CASSPIPGGDGAGALFF
CDR3nt: TGTGCCAGCAGTCCTATCCCCGGGGGCGATGGGGCGGGGGCGCTGTTTTTT

j_gene: TRBJ1-2
abundance: .
d_gene: TRBD1
v_gene: TRBV7-9
CDR3aa: CASSPRGNYGYTF
CDR3nt: TGTGCCAGCAGCCCCAGGGGGAACTATGGCTACACCTTC

j_gene: TRBJ2-1
abundance: once
d_gene: TRBD2
v_gene: TRBV5-1
CDR3aa: CASSQTSGRADEQFF
CDR3nt: TGCGCCAGCAGCCAGACTAGCGGGAGGGCCGATGAGCAGTTCTTC

j_gene: TRBJ1-1
abundance: .
d_gene: .
v_gene: TRBV4-1
CDR3aa: CASSQDWTVEAFF
CDR3nt: TGCGCCAGCAGCCAAGATTGGACAGTCGAAGCTTTCTTT

j_gene: TRBJ1-5
abundance: few
d_gene: TRBD1
v_gene: TRBV2
CDR3aa: CASSERRDRLNQPQHF
CDR3nt: TGTGCCAGCAGTGAACGAAGGGACAGACTAAATCAGCCCCAGCATTTT

j_gene: TRBJ1-1
abundance: .
d_gene: .
v_gene: TRBV10-2
CDR3aa: CASNPQLNTEAFF
CDR3nt: TGCGCCAGCAATCCACAGTTGAACACTGAAGCTTTCTTT

j_gene: TRBJ2-3
abundance: .
d_gene: TRBD2
v_gene: TRBV27
CDR3aa: CASSTHQAGGRDTQYF
CDR3nt: TGTGCCAGCAGTACCCACCAGGCGGGAGGGAGAGATACGCAGTATTTT

j_gene: TRBJ1-1
abundance: .
d_gene: .
v_gene: TRBV5-1
CDR3aa: CASSLGAGAHTEAFF
CDR3nt: TGCGCCAGCAGCTTGGGGGCAGGGGCTCACACTGAAGCTTTCTTT

j_gene: TRBJ2-7
abundance: .
d_gene: TRBD2
v_gene: TRBV19
CDR3aa: CASSISTSGPYTYEQYF
CDR3nt: TGTGCCAGTAGTATCTCGACTAGCGGGCCCTACACCTACGAGCAGTACTTC

j_gene: TRBJ2-6
abundance: .
d_gene: .
v_gene: TRBV5-4
CDR3aa: CASSSEGGSGANVLTF
CDR3nt: TGTGCCAGCAGCTCGGAAGGGGGATCCGGGGCCAACGTCCTGACTTTC

j_gene: TRBJ1-5
abundance: few
d_gene: .
v_gene: TRBV5-1
CDR3aa: CASSLGGEVQPQHF
CDR3nt: TGCGCCAGCAGCTTGGGGGGGGAGGTTCAGCCCCAGCATTTT

j_gene: TRBJ2-3
abundance: .
d_gene: .
v_gene: TRBV5-1
CDR3aa: CASSLQGSTDTQYF
CDR3nt: TGCGCCAGCAGCTTACAGGGTAGCACAGATACGCAGTATTTT

j_gene: TRBJ2-2
abundance: .
d_gene: TRBD2
v_gene: TRBV27
CDR3aa: CASSRRLADTGELFF
CDR3nt: TGTGCCAGCAGTCGACGACTAGCAGACACCGGGGAGCTGTTTTTT

j_gene: TRBJ2-1
abundance: .
d_gene: .
v_gene: TRBV29-1
CDR3aa: CSVDTGEYNEQFF
CDR3nt: TGCAGCGTTGACACAGGCGAGTACAATGAGCAGTTCTTC

j_gene: TRBJ2-5
abundance: once
d_gene: TRBD2
v_gene: TRBV2
CDR3aa: CASKARLAEETQYF
CDR3nt: TGTGCCAGCAAGGCCCGGCTAGCGGAAGAGACCCAGTACTTC

j_gene: TRBJ2-1
abundance: .
d_gene: TRBD2
v_gene: TRBV29-1
CDR3aa: CSVLGTSGRGEQFF
CDR3nt: TGCAGCGTTTTAGGGACTAGCGGGAGAGGTGAGCAGTTCTTC

j_gene: TRBJ2-3
abundance: .
d_gene: .
v_gene: TRBV7-2
CDR3aa: CASSPQSTDTQYF
CDR3nt: TGTGCCAGCAGCCCTCAGAGCACAGATACGCAGTATTTT